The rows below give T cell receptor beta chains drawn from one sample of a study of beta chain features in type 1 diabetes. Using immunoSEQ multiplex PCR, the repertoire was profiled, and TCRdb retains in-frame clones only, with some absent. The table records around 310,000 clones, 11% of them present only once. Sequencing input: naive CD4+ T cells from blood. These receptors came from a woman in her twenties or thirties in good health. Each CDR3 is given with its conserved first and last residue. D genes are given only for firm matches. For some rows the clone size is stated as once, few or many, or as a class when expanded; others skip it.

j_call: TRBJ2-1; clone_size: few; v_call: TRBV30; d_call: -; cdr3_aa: CAWSVLPGEFVGEQFF; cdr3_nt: TGTGCCTGGAGTGTACTCCCAGGGGAGTTTGTCGGTGAGCAGTTCTTC
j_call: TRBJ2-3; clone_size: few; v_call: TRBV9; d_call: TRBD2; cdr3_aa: CASSVGQGGRTTDTQYF; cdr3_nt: TGTGCCAGCAGCGTAGGCCAGGGCGGGAGAACAACAGATACGCAGTATTTT
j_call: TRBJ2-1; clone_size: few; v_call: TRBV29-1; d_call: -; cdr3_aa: CSVGSADHEQFF; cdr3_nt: TGCAGCGTTGGTTCGGCGGATCATGAGCAGTTCTTC
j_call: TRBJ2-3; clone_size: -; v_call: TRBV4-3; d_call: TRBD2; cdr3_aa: CASSQAGLSTDTQYF; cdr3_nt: TGCGCCAGCAGCCAGGCGGGACTATCCACAGATACGCAGTATTTT
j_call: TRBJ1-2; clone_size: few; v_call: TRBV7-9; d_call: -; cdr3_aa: CASNRVHGYTF; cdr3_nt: TGTGCCAGCAACAGGGTCCATGGCTACACCTTC
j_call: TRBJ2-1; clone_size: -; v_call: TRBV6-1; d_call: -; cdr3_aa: CASSERLGTYGEFF; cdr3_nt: TGTGCCAGCAGTGAAAGGCTGGGTACATACGGGGAGTTCTTC
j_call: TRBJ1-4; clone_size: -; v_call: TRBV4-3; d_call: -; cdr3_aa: CASSQDLGITGLFF; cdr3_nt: TGCGCCAGCAGCCAAGATCTCGGAATTACAGGACTGTTTTTT
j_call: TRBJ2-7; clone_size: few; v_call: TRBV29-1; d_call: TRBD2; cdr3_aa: CSVDLAGDYEQYF; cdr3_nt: TGCAGCGTTGACCTAGCGGGAGACTACGAGCAGTACTTC
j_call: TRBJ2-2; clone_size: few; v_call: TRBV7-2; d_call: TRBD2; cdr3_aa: CASSLDPFGAGVSGELFF; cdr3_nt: TGTGCCAGCAGCTTAGACCCCTTTGGAGCGGGAGTTTCCGGGGAGCTGTTTTTT
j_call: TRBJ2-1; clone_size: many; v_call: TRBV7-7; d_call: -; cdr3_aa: CASSFPGDEQFF; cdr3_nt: TGTGCTAGCAGCTTCCCAGGGGATGAGCAGTTCTTC
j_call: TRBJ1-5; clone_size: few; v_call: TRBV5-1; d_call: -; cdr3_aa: CASSLEGLGGNQPQHF; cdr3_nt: TGCGCCAGCAGCTTGGAAGGGCTCGGGGGCAATCAGCCCCAGCATTTT
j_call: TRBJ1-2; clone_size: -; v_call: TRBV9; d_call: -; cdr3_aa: CASSVVGYGYTF; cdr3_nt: TGTGCCAGCAGCGTAGTCGGGTATGGCTACACCTTC
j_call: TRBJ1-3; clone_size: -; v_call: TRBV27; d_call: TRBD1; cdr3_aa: CASREDRVGNTIYF; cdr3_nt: TGTGCCAGCAGAGAGGACAGGGTTGGAAACACCATATATTTT
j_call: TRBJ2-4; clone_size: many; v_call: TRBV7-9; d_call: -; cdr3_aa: CASSPPQEGVQYF; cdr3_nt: TGTGCCAGCAGCCCCCCCCAGGAAGGGGTTCAGTACTTC
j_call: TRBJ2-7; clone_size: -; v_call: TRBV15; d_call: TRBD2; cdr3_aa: CATSEVVTSNTYEQYF; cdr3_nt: TGTGCCACCAGCGAGGTAGTGACTAGCAACACCTACGAGCAGTACTTC
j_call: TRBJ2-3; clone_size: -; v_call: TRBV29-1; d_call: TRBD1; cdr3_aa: CSVYPGGWGTDTQYF; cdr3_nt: TGCAGCGTTTATCCAGGGGGATGGGGCACAGATACGCAGTATTTT
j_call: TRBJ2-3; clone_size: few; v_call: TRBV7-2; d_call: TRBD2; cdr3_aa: CASSPGTSGGTDTQYF; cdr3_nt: TGTGCCAGCAGCCCCGGGACTAGCGGAGGCACAGATACGCAGTATTTT
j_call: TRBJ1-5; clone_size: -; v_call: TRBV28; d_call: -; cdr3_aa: CASSYPGGNQPQHF; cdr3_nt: TGTGCCAGCAGTTACCCAGGGGGCAATCAGCCCCAGCATTTT
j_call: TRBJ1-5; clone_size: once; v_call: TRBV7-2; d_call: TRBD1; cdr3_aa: CASSLGRGRGNQPQHF; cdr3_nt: TGTGCCAGCAGCTTGGGCAGGGGGCGGGGCAATCAGCCCCAGCATTTT
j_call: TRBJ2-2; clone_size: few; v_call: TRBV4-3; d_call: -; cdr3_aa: CASSQGTHGNTGELFF; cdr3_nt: TGCGCCAGCAGCCAAGGGACTCACGGAAACACCGGGGAGCTGTTTTTT
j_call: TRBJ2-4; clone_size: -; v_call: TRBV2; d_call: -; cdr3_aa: CASSASGWQDIQYF; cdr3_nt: TGTGCCAGCAGTGCATCGGGTTGGCAAGACATTCAGTACTTC
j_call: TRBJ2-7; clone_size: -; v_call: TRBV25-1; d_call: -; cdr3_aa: CASSDPTGISYEQYF; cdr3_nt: TGTGCCAGCAGTGACCCTACAGGGATCTCCTACGAGCAGTACTTC
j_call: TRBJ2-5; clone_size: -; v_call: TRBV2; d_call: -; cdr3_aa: CASGPRETQYF; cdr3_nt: TGTGCCAGCGGGCCAAGGGAGACCCAGTACTTC
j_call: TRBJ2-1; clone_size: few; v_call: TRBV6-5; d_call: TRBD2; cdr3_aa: CASSLEREVFF; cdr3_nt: TGTGCCAGCAGCTTGGAGCGGGAGGTGTTCTTC
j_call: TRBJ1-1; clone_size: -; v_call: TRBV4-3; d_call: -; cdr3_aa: CASSRRVGADTEAFF; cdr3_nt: TGCGCCAGCAGCCGCCGGGTGGGGGCCGATACTGAAGCTTTCTTT
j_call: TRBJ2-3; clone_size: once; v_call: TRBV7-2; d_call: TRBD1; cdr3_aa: CASSLGDRIHTDTQYF; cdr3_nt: TGTGCCAGCAGCTTAGGGGACAGGATACACACAGATACGCAGTATTTT
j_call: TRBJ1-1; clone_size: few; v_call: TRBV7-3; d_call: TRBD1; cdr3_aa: CASSFTGTANTEAFF; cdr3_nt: TGTGCCAGCAGCTTCACCGGGACAGCGAACACTGAAGCTTTCTTT
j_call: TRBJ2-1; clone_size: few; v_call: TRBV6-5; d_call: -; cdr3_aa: CASRPQGRLDEQFF; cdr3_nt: TGTGCCAGCAGACCACAGGGTCGGCTGGATGAGCAGTTCTTC
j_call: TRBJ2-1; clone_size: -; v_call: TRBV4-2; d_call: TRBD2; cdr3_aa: CASSRDLTSGSSYNEQFF; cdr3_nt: TGTGCCAGCAGCCGAGACCTGACTAGCGGGAGCTCCTACAATGAGCAGTTCTTC
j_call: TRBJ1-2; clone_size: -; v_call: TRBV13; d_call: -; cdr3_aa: CPTLRPLATYGYTF; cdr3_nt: TGTCCCACCCTTCGGCCGTTGGCGACATATGGCTACACCTTC
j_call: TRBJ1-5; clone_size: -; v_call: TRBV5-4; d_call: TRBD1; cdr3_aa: CASSQNPGTANQPQHF; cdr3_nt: TGTGCCAGCAGTCAAAACCCCGGGACAGCTAATCAGCCCCAGCATTTT
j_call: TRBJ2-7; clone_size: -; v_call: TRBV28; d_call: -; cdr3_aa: CATGRLGYEQYF; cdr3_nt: TGTGCCACGGGGAGGCTGGGCTACGAGCAGTACTTC
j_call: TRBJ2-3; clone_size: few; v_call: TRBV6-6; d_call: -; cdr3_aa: CASGERDTQYF; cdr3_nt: TGTGCCAGCGGGGAGAGGGATACGCAGTATTTT
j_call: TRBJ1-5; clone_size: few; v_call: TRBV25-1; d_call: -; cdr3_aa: CASSESGGRQPQHF; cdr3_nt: TGTGCCAGCAGTGAATCGGGGGGAAGGCAGCCCCAGCATTTT
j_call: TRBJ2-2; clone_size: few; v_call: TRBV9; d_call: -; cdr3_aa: CASSVEAPTGELFF; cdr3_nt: TGTGCCAGCAGCGTAGAAGCGCCGACCGGGGAGCTGTTTTTT
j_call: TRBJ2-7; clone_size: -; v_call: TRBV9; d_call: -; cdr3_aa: CASSPGERIYEQYF; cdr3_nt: TGTGCCAGCAGCCCAGGGGAGCGGATCTACGAGCAGTACTTC
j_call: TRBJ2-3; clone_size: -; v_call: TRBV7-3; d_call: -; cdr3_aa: CASSLSHGDSDTQYF; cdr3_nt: TGTGCCAGCAGCTTAAGTCATGGGGACTCAGATACGCAGTATTTT
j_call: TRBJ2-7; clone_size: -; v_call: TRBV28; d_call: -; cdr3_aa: CASSGDGRPFYEQYF; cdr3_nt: TGTGCCAGCAGTGGCGACGGGAGACCTTTTTACGAGCAGTACTTC
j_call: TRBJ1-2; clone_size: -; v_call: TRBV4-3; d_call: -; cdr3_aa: CASSQDLGPDYGYTF; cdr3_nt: TGCGCCAGCAGCCAAGATTTGGGGCCCGACTATGGCTACACCTTC
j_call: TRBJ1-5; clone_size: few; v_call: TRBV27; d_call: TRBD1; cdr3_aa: CASSLARQGSGQPQHF; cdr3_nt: TGTGCCAGCAGTTTGGCGAGACAGGGGAGCGGGCAGCCCCAGCATTTT
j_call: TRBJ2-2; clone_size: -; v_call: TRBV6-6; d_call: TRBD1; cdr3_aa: CASSSRTGSNTGELFF; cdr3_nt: TGTGCCAGCAGTTCTCGGACAGGGTCGAACACCGGGGAGCTGTTTTTT
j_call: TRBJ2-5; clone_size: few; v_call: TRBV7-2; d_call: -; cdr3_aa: CASSLPKGLETQYF; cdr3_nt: TGTGCCAGCAGCCTACCCAAGGGGCTGGAGACCCAGTACTTC
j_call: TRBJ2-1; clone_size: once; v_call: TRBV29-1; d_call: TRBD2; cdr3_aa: CSVEGREGRNEQFF; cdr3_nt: TGCAGCGTTGAGGGGCGGGAGGGCCGCAATGAGCAGTTCTTC
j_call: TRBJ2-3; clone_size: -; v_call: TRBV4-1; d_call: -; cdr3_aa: CASSQVQGTDTQYF; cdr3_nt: TGCGCCAGCAGCCAAGTACAGGGAACAGATACGCAGTATTTT
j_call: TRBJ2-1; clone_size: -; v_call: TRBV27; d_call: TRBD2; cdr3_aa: CASSLSWASGVNEQFF; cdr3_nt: TGTGCCAGCAGTTTATCGTGGGCTAGCGGGGTAAATGAGCAGTTCTTC
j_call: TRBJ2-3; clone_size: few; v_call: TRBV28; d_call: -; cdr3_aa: CASRMLTGGTDTQYF; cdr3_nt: TGTGCCAGCAGGATGCTGACAGGCGGCACAGATACGCAGTATTTT
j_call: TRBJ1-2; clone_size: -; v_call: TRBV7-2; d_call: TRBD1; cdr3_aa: CASSLEWTGVYGYTF; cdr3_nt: TGTGCCAGCAGCTTAGAGTGGACAGGGGTCTATGGCTACACCTTC
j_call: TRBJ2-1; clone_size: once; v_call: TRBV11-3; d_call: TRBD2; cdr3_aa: CASSTAGTSGNNEQFF; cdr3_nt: TGTGCCAGCAGCACCGCCGGGACTAGCGGTAACAATGAGCAGTTCTTC
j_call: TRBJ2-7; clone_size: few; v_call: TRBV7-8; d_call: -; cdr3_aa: CASSLTGDFTYEQYF; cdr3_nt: TGTGCCAGCAGCTTGACGGGAGACTTTACCTACGAGCAGTACTTC
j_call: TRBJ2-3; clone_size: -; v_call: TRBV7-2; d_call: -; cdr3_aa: CASVGTPRGSDTQYF; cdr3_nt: TGTGCCAGCGTGGGGACTCCCCGAGGGTCAGATACGCAGTATTTT
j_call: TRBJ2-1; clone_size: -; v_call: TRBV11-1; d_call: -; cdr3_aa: CASSLRDLPYNEQFF; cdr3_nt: TGTGCCAGCAGCTTACGGGATTTGCCCTACAATGAGCAGTTCTTC
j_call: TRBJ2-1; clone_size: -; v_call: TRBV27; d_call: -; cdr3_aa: CASSWTIGSYNEQFF; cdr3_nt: TGTGCCAGCAGTTGGACTATTGGCTCCTACAATGAGCAGTTCTTC
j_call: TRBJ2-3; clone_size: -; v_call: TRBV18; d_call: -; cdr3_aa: CASSPEQGFTDTQYF; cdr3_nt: TGTGCCAGCTCACCAGAACAGGGTTTCACAGATACGCAGTATTTT
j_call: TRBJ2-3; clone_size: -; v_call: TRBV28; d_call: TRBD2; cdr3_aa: CASSSGGLDTQYF; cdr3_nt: TGTGCCAGCAGTTCGGGGGGGCTAGATACGCAGTATTTT
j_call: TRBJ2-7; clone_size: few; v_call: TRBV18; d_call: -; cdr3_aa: CASSPQSGISYEQYF; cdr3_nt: TGTGCCAGCTCACCACAATCAGGAATCTCCTACGAGCAGTACTTC
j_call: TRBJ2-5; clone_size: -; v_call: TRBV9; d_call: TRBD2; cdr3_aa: CASSFSGVEETQYF; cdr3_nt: TGTGCCAGCAGCTTTAGCGGGGTCGAAGAGACCCAGTACTTC
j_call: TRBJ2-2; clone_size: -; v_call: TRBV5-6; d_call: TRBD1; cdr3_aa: CASFRRGRYTGELFF; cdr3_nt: TGTGCCAGCTTCCGCAGGGGGCGGTACACCGGGGAGCTGTTTTTT
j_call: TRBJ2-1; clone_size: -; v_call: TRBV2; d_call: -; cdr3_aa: CASGGVYEQFF; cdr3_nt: TGTGCCAGCGGAGGAGTATATGAGCAGTTCTTC
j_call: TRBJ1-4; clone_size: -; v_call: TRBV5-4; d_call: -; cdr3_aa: CASSNGGANEKLFF; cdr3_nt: TGTGCCAGCAGCAACGGGGGGGCCAATGAAAAACTGTTTTTT